Shown below are 13 T cell receptor beta chains from a single sample sequenced in a study of T cell responses to AZD1222 COVID-19 vaccine. Method: immunoSEQ multiplex PCR; TCRdb's copy keeps in-frame clones and lacks some. The sample consists of 150,000 to 200,000 clones, 92% of them appearing once. This sample comprised peripheral blood, obtained 28 days after the second AZD1222 dose. These receptors were collected from an adult who received the AZD1222 COVID-19 vaccine.

There are many counts of this clone. The rearrangement uses TRBV4-1 and TRBJ2-3; 7 positions match TRBD1. V shed 2 bases and J 5 bases; nucleotides not matched to a gene: 16. Germline lookup yields CDR1 MGHRA and CDR2 YSYEKL. There are 18 residues in the CDR3. CDR3 amino acids: CASSQPPMGDSQRDTQYF. In DNA form, the CDR3 reads TGCGCCAGCAGCCAACCCCCAATGGGGGACAGTCAGAGAGATACGCAGTATTTT.

CDR3 nucleotides: TGTGCCAGTAGTATCTTGGCCCCCACTGAAGCTTTCTTT. Translating it yields CASSILAPTEAFF. V usage is TRBV19 and J usage is TRBJ1-1; D is unclear. Trimming shortened V by 3 bases and J by 4 bases, and 9 bases separated the two germline ends. Germline values: CDR1 LNHDA, CDR2 SQIVND (reference sequence). The CDR3 length is 13 residues.

J is TRBJ2-1 and V is TRBV7-3; TRBD1 aligns across 7 bases. The CDR3 runs 13 residues. Looked up from germline, CDR1 is SGHTA and CDR2 is FQGTGA. J lost 10 bases, V lost 5 bases, and 8 bases had no gene match. In DNA, the CDR3 is TGTGCCAGCAGCGTCAGACAGGGACGGGAGCAGTTCTTC. Residues: CASSVRQGREQFF.

This clone has just one count. The CDR3 region is CASAGLRGAGNTEAFF. CDR3 nucleotides: TGTGCCAGCGCAGGATTACGGGGAGCGGGGAACACTGAAGCTTTCTTT. V and J are TRBV21-1 and TRBJ1-1. TRBV21-1 is a pseudogene. The CDR3 runs to 16 residues.

This chain links TRBV28 with TRBJ1-1; D possibly corresponds to TRBD1 (6 bases). The length of the CDR3 is 15 residues. The V and J ends lost 4 bases and 4 bases respectively, with 16 bases between them. Germline assignment: CDR1 MDHEN and CDR2 SYDVKM. CDR3 sequence reads: CASSSGVWGITEAFF. DNA for the CDR3: TGTGCCAGCAGTTCAGGGGTATGGGGGATCACTGAAGCTTTCTTT. Based on the CDR3 plus reference TRBV28 and TRBJ1-1, the full variable domain is DVKVTQSSRYLVKRTGEKVFLECVQDMDHENMFWYRQDPGLGLRLIYFSYDVKMKEKGDIPEGYSVSREKKERFSLILESASTNQTSMYLCASSSGVWGITEAFFGQGTRLTVV.

This chain connects TRBV14 to TRBJ2-2; the match to TRBD1 covers 8 bases. Germline lookup yields CDR1 SGHDN and CDR2 FVKESK. V trimming: 4 bases; J trimming: 1 base; junction bases outside the gene matches: 2. The CDR3 totals 15 residues. In DNA, the CDR3 is TGTGCCAGCAGCCGCGGACAGGGGAACACCGGGGAGCTGTTTTTT. This sequence encodes CASSRGQGNTGELFF. Looking up the rest from reference TRBV14 and TRBJ2-2 gives the full variable domain: EAGVTQFPSHSVIEKGQTVTLRCDPISGHDNLYWYRRVMGKEIKFLLHFVKESKQDESGMPNNRFLAERTGGTYSTLKVQPAELEDSGVYFCASSRGQGNTGELFFGEGSRLTVL.

The V call is TRBV10-3, the J call TRBJ1-2, with 7 bases lining up with TRBD1. The length of the CDR3 is 15 residues. CDR1 and CDR2 (germline): ENHRY, SYGVKD. V lost 3 bases to trimming and J lost 4 bases; unmatched junction nucleotides: 8. The chain's CDR3 is CAISDADRAGYGYTF. The CDR3, as DNA: TGTGCCATCAGTGATGCCGACAGGGCCGGCTATGGCTACACCTTC.

This chain joins TRBV11-1 and TRBJ2-5; tentatively, D is TRBD2 (6 bases). The CDR3 consists of 17 residues. The germline V gene encodes CDR1 SGHAT and CDR2 FQDESV (reference sequence). Deletions cut 0 bases from V and 2 bases from J, with 16 bases between. CDR3 loop: CASSLARGPGEQETQYF. DNA for the CDR3: TGTGCCAGCAGCTTAGCCCGTGGGCCGGGAGAGCAAGAGACCCAGTACTTC.

V and J are TRBV6-5 and TRBJ1-6; 8 bases map to TRBD1. Per germline, CDR1 MNHEY and CDR2 SVGAGI. V trimming: 2 bases; J trimming: 10 bases; junction bases outside the gene matches: 7. The CDR3 has 15 residues. Written as DNA, the CDR3 is TGTGCCAGCAGTTACAGACACAGGGGGGAGTCACCCCTCCACTTT. Protein sequence: CASSYRHRGESPLHF.

The chain recombines TRBV28 with TRBJ1-1, with a tentative D call TRBD1 (6 bases). Trimming removed 3 bases from V and 0 bases from J, with 11 bases in between. Germline CDR1 is MDHEN and CDR2 is SYDVKM. The CDR3 sequence is 15 residues long. CDR3 residues: CASSLGGGMNTEAFF. As DNA, the CDR3 is TGTGCCAGCAGTTTGGGGGGCGGTATGAACACTGAAGCTTTCTTT.

The V and J genes are TRBV11-3 and TRBJ1-1; D might be TRBD1 (5 bases). The germline gives CDR1 SGHNT, CDR2 YENEEA. Trimming stripped 5 bases from V and 5 bases from J, with 9 bases between. This CDR3 is 12 amino acids long. The CDR3 coding sequence is TGTGCCAGCAGCCGCGGGGGGACTGAAGCTTTCTTT. Residues: CASSRGGTEAFF.

V usage is TRBV9 and J usage is TRBJ1-6; D not resolved. Trimming left V 0 bases short and J 4 bases short, with 8 bases between. The CDR3 is made up of 15 amino acids. Germline V gene data show CDR1 as SGDLS and CDR2 as YYNGEE. The CDR3 DNA follows: TGTGCCAGCAGCGTAGACGACAATTATAATTCACCCCTCCACTTT. Translation gives CASSVDDNYNSPLHF.

The J gene is TRBJ1-2, the V gene TRBV10-3; D might be TRBD1 (5 bases). The germline CDR1 and CDR2 sequences are ENHRY and SYGVKD. This CDR3 is built from 14 residues. V dropped 8 bases and J dropped 1 base, with 14 bases sitting between them. In DNA, the CDR3 is TGTGCCATCCGCCGGGACGGACGTAACTATGGCTACACCTTC. Protein sequence: CAIRRDGRNYGYTF.